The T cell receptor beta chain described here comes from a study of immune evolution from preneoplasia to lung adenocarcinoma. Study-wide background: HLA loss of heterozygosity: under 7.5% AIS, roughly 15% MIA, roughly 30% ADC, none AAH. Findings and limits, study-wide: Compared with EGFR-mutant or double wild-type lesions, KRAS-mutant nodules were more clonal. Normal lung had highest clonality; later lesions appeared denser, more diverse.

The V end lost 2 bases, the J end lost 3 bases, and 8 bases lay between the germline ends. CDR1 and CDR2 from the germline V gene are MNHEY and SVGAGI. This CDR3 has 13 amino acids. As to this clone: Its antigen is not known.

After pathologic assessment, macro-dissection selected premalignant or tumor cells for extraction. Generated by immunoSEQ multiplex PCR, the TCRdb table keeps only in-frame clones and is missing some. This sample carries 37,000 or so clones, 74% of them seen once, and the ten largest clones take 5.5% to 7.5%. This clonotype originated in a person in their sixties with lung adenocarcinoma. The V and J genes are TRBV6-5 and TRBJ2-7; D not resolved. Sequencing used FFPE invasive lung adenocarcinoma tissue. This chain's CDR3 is CASSYDPYYEQYF. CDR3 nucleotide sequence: TGTGCCAGCAGTTACGACCCCTACTACGAGCAGTACTTC.